Listed here are 22 T cell receptor beta chains from one sample, sequenced in a study of yellow fever vaccine responses in identical twins. TCRdb analysed the RT-PCR reads with MiXCR anew, one entry per CDR3 protein. The sample has tens of thousands of distinct CDR3 sequences, 60% to 85% seen once. This sample comprised T cells from blood (PBMCs), unsorted or a sorted subset (not recorded which), obtained before or after yellow fever vaccination (not recorded which). All receptors derive from a woman between 18 and 30 years old who received the yellow fever vaccine.

This sequence joins TRBV15 and TRBJ1-1; the D is unclear. The V end lost 6 bases, the J end lost 0 bases, and 11 bases lay between the germline ends. The CDR3 runs to 14 residues. The germline V gene has CDR1 LNHNV and CDR2 YYDKDF (reference sequence). The CDR3 DNA reads as TGTGCCACCAGAAGTCTCACCTTGAACACTGAAGCTTTCTTT. This gives the protein CATRSLTLNTEAFF.

In nucleotides, the CDR3 is TGTGCCAGCAGTTGGGCAGCCTCCTACGAGCAGTACTTC. Protein: CASSWAASYEQYF. The chain links TRBV12-3 or TRBV12-4 to TRBJ2-7; no clear D. The CDR3 spans 13 residues. The V end lost 4 bases, the J end lost 0 bases, and 7 bases lay between the germline ends.

This chain links TRBV27 with TRBJ2-5; D is undetermined. CDR1 and CDR2 (germline): MNHEY, SMNVEV (reference sequence). The CDR3 runs 11 residues. In DNA, the CDR3 is TGTGTTGTGGGGTTCGGAGAGACCCAGTACTTC. It codes for CVVGFGETQYF.

V gene TRBV20-1 combines with J gene TRBJ1-6; D remains unclear. The CDR3 consists of 12 residues. Germline CDR1 and CDR2: DFQATT and SNEGSKA (reference sequence). The V and J ends lost 5 bases and 8 bases respectively, with 10 bases between them. The CDR3 DNA sequence: TGCAGTGCTCGACACGGGCATTCACCCCTCCACTTT. This codes for CSARHGHSPLHF.

The V call is TRBV11-3, the J call TRBJ1-5, with 9 bases matching TRBD1. The CDR3 has 17 residues. J lost 4 bases, V lost 8 bases, and 15 bases had no gene match. In germline, CDR1 is SGHNT, CDR2 YENEEA. The CDR3 DNA sequence: TGTGCCAGCTCGTTCTTCTCCGGGACAGGGATTAATCAGCCCCAGCATTTT. This codes for CASSFFSGTGINQPQHF.

This rearrangement joins TRBV4-1 to TRBJ2-1, with 9 bases aligning to TRBD2. The CDR3 has 15 residues. Looked up from germline, CDR1 is MGHRA and CDR2 is YSYEKL. After removal of 4 bases from V and 4 bases from J, the junction contained 5 bases not matched to a gene. The CDR3, as DNA: TGCGCCAGCAGCCCGACTAGCGGCGGTTACAATGAGCAGTTCTTC. Its translation: CASSPTSGGYNEQFF.

This clonotype was picked up a small number of times. V is TRBV4-1 and J is TRBJ1-2, with D possibly matching TRBD1 (5 bases). The CDR3 has 15 amino acids. Germline CDR1 and CDR2: MGHRA and YSYEKL. Trimming took 3 bases from V and 0 from J, leaving 11 bases between them. The CDR3 loop reads CASSQETAANYGYTF. The CDR3, as DNA: TGCGCCAGCAGCCAGGAGACAGCAGCTAACTATGGCTACACCTTC.

This clonotype has only a few counts. V is TRBV7-1 and J is TRBJ2-1, with a possible D match to TRBD1 (6 bases). TRBV7-1 is identified as an open reading frame with a role that is uncertain. Trimming shortened V by 5 bases and J by 0 bases, and 11 bases separated the two germline ends. The CDR3 covers 15 residues. The CDR3 sequence: CASSLQGSSYNEQFF. In DNA, the CDR3 is TGTGCCAGCAGCCTACAGGGAAGCTCCTACAATGAGCAGTTCTTC.

The V call is TRBV6-2 or TRBV6-3, the J call TRBJ2-5; 7 bases align to TRBD2. This CDR3 is 14 amino acids long. Losses at the gene ends were 6 bases for V and 5 bases for J; bases not matched to a gene: 9. The V gene's germline CDR1 is MNHEY and CDR2 SVGEGT. This CDR3 reads CASSRGSSGETQYF. The CDR3 DNA reads as TGTGCCAGCAGCCGTGGTAGTAGCGGGGAGACCCAGTACTTC.

The chain joins TRBV11-3 to TRBJ2-4; D perhaps matches TRBD2 (6 bases). Germline CDR1 and CDR2: SGHNT and YENEEA. V dropped 1 base and J dropped 2 bases, with 18 bases sitting between them. The CDR3 covers 18 residues. The CDR3 sequence: CASSLVGYGAGSKNIQYF. CDR3 nucleotide sequence: TGTGCCAGCAGCTTAGTTGGGTACGGGGCGGGGTCCAAAAACATTCAGTACTTC.

CDR3 bases: TGTGCCAGCAGGCCTCTAGCGGGGAGCTCCTACAATGAGCAGTTCTTC. Residues: CASRPLAGSSYNEQFF. The V gene is TRBV6-1, the J gene TRBJ2-1; 9 nucleotides align to TRBD2. J lost 0 bases, V lost 6 bases, and 6 bases had no gene match. The CDR3 extends over 16 amino acids. Germline CDR1 MNHNS, CDR2 SASEGT.

This chain uses TRBV5-6 with TRBJ2-3; D remains ambiguous. The ends were cut back, 3 bases at V and 6 bases at J, with 8 bases in the middle. Germline V gene sequence: CDR1 SGHDT, CDR2 YYEEEE. The CDR3 has 12 amino acids. CDR3 sequence (DNA): TGTGCCAGCAGCTCCGCGATGGATACGCAGTATTTT. Its translation: CASSSAMDTQYF.

V usage is TRBV5-1 and J usage is TRBJ2-3; TRBD1 aligns across 9 bases. V was pared by 4 bases and J by 2 bases, with 5 bases of the junction left unmatched. CDR1 is SGHRS and CDR2 is YFSETQ in the germline V gene. The CDR3 loop spans 15 amino acids. This CDR3 reads CASSAGQGHTDTQYF. CDR3 DNA sequence: TGCGCCAGCAGCGCCGGACAGGGGCACACAGATACGCAGTATTTT.

This chain links TRBV5-1 with TRBJ1-2; 9 nucleotides agree with TRBD1. The CDR3 length is 16 residues. Germline loops: CDR1 SGHRS, CDR2 YFSETQ. The J segment lost 1 base and the V segment lost 4 bases, leaving 8 bases of the junction unmatched. CDR3 in amino acids: CASSPGTGPHNYGYTF. In nucleotides, the CDR3 is TGCGCCAGCAGCCCTGGGACAGGGCCCCATAACTATGGCTACACCTTC.

This sequence joins TRBV29-1 and TRBJ1-1, with D unresolved. CDR3 length equals 11 residues. Germline CDR1 reads SQVTM; CDR2 reads ANQGSEA. Trimming removed 8 bases at V and 1 base at J, with 8 bases between. The CDR3 coding sequence is TGCAGCTCAGAAGGGAACACTGAAGCTTTCTTT. Translating gives CSSEGNTEAFF.

This chain joins TRBV12-3 or TRBV12-4 and TRBJ2-4; D not resolved. The CDR3 contains 12 residues. Trimming stripped 1 base from V and 6 bases from J, with 4 bases between. CDR3 coding DNA: TGTGCCAGCAGTTTAGGGGGAAACATTCAGTACTTC. It is translated as CASSLGGNIQYF.

This clonotype was seen a handful of times. V is TRBV23-1 and J is TRBJ1-1, with 7 positions matching TRBD1. TRBV23-1 is given ORF status, its function remaining uncertain. The CDR3 is 14 amino acids. V shed 2 bases and J 2 bases; nucleotides not matched to a gene: 2. The CDR3 DNA is TGCGCCAGCAGTCAAGGGACAGCTAACACTGAAGCTTTCTTT. Amino acids: CASSQGTANTEAFF.

The V gene is TRBV11-3, the J gene TRBJ2-5, with D possibly being TRBD2 (5 bases). Trimming removed 2 bases at V and 0 bases at J, with 13 bases between. Germline V lookup: CDR1 SGHNT, CDR2 YENEEA. CDR3 length: 16 amino acids. CDR3 DNA sequence: TGTGCCAGCAGCTTATATGGAGCTAGCCACCAAGAGACCCAGTACTTC. Translation gives CASSLYGASHQETQYF.

This rearrangement joins TRBV21-1 to TRBJ1-6; the D call TRBD1 from the table was never checked on the DNA. TRBV21-1 is marked as a pseudogene. This CDR3 contains 13 residues. CDR3 loop: CASRGELDSPLHF. For the CDR3, the DNA is TGTGCCAGCAGAGGGGAGTTGGATTCACCCCTCCACTTT.

J is TRBJ1-2 and V is TRBV25-1; 7 bases are shared with TRBD1. The germline gives CDR1 MGHDK, CDR2 SYGVNS. The CDR3 runs to 17 residues. After removal of 3 bases from V and 0 bases from J, the junction contained 10 bases not matched to a gene. The CDR3 spells CASSDTRRDRTNYGYTF. CDR3 DNA: TGTGCCAGCAGTGACACCCGACGGGACAGAACTAACTATGGCTACACCTTC.

The CDR3 coding sequence is TGCGCCAGCAGCCAAGATGGCAGGGGGAACACAGATACGCAGTATTTT. As protein: CASSQDGRGNTDTQYF. The V and J genes are TRBV4-3 and TRBJ2-3, with TRBD1 identical over 7 bases. V shed 0 bases, J shed 2 bases, and the junction held 5 bases outside the gene matches. Germline V gene sequence: CDR1 LGHNA, CDR2 YSLEER. The CDR3 covers 16 residues.

The J gene is TRBJ2-7, the V gene TRBV6-1, with 8 positions matching TRBD1. Germline V gives CDR1 MNHNS, CDR2 SASEGT. The V and J ends lost 8 bases and 3 bases, in that order; junction bases with no gene match: 6. The CDR3 is 13 residues long. The CDR3 nucleotides are TGTGCCAGCGCGACAGGGGAGGTCTACGAGCAGTACGTC. Amino acids: CASATGEVYEQYV.